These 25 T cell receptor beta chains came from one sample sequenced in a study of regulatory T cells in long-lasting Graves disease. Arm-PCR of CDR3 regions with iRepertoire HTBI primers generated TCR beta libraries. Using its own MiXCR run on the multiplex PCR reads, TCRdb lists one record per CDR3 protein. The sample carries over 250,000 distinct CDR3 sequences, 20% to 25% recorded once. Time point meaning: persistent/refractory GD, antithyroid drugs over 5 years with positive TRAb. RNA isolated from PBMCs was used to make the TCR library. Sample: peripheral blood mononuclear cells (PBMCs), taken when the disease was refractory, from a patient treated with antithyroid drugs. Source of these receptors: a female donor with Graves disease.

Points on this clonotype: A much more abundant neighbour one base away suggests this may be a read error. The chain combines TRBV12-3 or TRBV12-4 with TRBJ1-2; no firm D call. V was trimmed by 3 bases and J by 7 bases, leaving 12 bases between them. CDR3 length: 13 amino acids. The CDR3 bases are TGTGCCAGCAGTTTGCGGAAGAGTCCTGGCTACACCTTC. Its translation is CASSLRKSPGYTF.

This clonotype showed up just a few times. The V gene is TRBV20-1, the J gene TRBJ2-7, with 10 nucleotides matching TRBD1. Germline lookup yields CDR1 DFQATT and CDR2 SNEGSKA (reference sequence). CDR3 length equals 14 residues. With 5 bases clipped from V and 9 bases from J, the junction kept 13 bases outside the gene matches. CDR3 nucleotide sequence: TGCAGTGCTGTCTCCGGGACAGGGGTTTGGGGGCAGTACTTC. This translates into CSAVSGTGVWGQYF.

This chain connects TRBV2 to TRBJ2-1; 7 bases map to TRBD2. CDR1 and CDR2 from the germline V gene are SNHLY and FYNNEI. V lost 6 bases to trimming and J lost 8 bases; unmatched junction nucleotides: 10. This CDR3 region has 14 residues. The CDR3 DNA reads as TGTGCCAGCAGCCCACGACTAGCTAGCGATGAGCAGTTCTTC. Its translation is CASSPRLASDEQFF.

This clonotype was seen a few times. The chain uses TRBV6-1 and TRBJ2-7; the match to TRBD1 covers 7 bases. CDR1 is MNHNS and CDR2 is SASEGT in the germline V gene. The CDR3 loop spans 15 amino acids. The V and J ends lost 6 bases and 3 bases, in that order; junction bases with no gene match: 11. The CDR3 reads CASSQNRDSLYEQYF. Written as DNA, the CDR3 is TGTGCCAGCAGCCAGAACCGGGACAGCCTCTACGAGCAGTACTTC.

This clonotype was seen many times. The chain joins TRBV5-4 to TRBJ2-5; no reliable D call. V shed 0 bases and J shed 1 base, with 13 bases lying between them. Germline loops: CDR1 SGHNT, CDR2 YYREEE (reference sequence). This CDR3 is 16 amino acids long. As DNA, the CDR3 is TGTGCCAGCAGCTTGGATCTGGGCGGCGCCCAAGAGACCCAGTACTTC. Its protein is CASSLDLGGAQETQYF.

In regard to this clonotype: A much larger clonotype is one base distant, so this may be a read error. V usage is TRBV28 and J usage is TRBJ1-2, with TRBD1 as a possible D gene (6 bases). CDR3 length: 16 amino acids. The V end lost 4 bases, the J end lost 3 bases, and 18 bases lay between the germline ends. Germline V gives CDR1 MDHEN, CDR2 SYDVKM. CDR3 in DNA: TGTGCCAGCAGTTCCCTCCTCAGGGGCCCAGACTATGGCTACACCTTC. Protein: CASSSLLRGPDYGYTF.

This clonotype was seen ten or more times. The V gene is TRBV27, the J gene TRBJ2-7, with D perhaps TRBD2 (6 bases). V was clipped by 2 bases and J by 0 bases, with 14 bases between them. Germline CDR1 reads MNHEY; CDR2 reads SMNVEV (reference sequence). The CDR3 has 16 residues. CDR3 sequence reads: CASSLTGDGASYEQYF. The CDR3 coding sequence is TGTGCCAGCAGTTTAACGGGGGACGGTGCCTCCTACGAGCAGTACTTC.

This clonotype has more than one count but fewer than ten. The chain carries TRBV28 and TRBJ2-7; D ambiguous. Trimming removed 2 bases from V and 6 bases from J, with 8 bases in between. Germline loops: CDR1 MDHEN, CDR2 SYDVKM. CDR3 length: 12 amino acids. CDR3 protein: CASSLALGEQYF. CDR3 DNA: TGTGCCAGCAGTTTAGCCTTAGGCGAGCAGTACTTC.

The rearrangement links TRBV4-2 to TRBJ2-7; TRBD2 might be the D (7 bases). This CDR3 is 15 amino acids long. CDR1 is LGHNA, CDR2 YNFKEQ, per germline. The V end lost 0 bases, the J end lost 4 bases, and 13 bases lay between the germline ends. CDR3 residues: CASSQEWGGAYEQYF. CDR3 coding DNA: TGTGCCAGCAGCCAAGAATGGGGGGGCGCTTACGAGCAGTACTTC.

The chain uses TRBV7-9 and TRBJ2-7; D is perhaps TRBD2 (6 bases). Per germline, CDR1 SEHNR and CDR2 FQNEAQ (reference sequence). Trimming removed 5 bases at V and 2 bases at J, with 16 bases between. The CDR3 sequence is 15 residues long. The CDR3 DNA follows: TGTGCCAGCAGCCCAACCGCTAGCGTCCCCTACGAGCAGTACTTC. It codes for CASSPTASVPYEQYF.

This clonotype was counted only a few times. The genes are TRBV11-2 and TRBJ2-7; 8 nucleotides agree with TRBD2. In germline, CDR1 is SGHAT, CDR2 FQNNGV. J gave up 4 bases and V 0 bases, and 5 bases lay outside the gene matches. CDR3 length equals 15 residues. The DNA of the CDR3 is TGTGCCAGCAGCTTAGAGGCGGGAGGTTGGTACGAGCAGTACTTC. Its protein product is CASSLEAGGWYEQYF.

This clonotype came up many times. The CDR3 protein is CASSEVRGVGETQYF. The CDR3, as DNA: TGTGCCAGCAGTGAAGTACGAGGGGTGGGGGAGACCCAGTACTTC. V and J are TRBV6-1 and TRBJ2-5; D might be TRBD1 or TRBD2, each matching 5 bases. This CDR3 contains 15 residues. Germline V gene lookup returns CDR1 MNHNS and CDR2 SASEGT. With 1 base removed from V and 5 bases from J, the gap between germline ends came to 14 bases.

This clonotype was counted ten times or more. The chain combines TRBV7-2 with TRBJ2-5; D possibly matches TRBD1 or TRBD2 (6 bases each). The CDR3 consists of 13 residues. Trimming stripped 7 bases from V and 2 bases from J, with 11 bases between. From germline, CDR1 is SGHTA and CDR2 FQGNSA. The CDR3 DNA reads TGTGCCAGCAAAAGAGGGGGGCAAGAGACCCAGTACTTC. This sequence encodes CASKRGGQETQYF.

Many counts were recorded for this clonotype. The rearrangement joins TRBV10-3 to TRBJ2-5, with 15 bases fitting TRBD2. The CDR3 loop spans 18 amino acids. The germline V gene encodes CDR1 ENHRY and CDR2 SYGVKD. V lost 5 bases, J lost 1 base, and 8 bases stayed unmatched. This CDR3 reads CAISPNPGLAGGQETQYF. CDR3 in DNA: TGTGCCATCAGTCCTAATCCGGGACTAGCGGGAGGCCAAGAGACCCAGTACTTC.

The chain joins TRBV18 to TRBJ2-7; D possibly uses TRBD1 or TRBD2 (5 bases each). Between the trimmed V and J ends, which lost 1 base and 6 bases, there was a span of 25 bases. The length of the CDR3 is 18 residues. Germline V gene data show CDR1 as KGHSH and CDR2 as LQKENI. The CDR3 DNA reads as TGTGCCAGCTCACCACTCAGATCGGGGCAGGGCGGCTCCGGCGAGCAGTACTTC. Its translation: CASSPLRSGQGGSGEQYF.

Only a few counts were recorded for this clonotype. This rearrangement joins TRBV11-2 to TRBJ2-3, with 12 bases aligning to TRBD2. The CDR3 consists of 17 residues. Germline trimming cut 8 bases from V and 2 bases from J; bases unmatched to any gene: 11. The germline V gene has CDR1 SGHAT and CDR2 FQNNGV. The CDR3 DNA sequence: TGTGCCAGCGGAAAAAGGGGACTAGCGGGCATCACAGATACGCAGTATTTT. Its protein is CASGKRGLAGITDTQYF.

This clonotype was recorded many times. CDR3 bases: TGTGCCAGCAGCTTAACAGAAGAGACCCAGTACTTC. Encoded protein: CASSLTEETQYF. The chain uses TRBV7-2 and TRBJ2-5; no firm D call. This CDR3 spans 12 amino acids. Looked up from germline, CDR1 is SGHTA and CDR2 is FQGNSA. Trimming pared 2 bases from V and 3 bases from J, leaving 4 bases between.

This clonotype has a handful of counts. The CDR3 is CSVAGDVNGYTF. CDR3 coding DNA: TGCAGCGTTGCAGGGGACGTTAATGGCTACACCTTC. The genes are TRBV29-1 and TRBJ1-2; D perhaps matches TRBD1 (6 bases). The CDR3 is made up of 12 amino acids. Trimming pared 4 bases from V and 6 bases from J, leaving 12 bases between. Looked up from germline, CDR1 is SQVTM and CDR2 is ANQGSEA.

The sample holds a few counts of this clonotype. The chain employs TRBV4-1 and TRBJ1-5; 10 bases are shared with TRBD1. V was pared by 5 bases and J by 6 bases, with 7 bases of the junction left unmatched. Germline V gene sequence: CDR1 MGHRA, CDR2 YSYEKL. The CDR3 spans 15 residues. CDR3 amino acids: CASSWDRGHSQPQHF. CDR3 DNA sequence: TGCGCCAGCAGCTGGGACAGGGGCCACAGTCAGCCCCAGCATTTT.

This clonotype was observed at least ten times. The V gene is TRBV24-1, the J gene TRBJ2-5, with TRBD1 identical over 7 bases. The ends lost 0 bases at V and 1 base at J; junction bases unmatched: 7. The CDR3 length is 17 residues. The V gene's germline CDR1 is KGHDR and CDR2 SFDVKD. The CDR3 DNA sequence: TGTGCCACCAGTGATTTGCCCCCCGGGACAGTCCAAGAGACCCAGTACTTC. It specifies CATSDLPPGTVQETQYF.

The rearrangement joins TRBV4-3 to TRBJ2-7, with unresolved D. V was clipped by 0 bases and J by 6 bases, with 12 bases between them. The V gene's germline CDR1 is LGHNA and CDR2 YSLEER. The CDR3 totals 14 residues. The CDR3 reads CASSQDFRRSEQYF. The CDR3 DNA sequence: TGCGCCAGCAGCCAAGATTTCAGGCGCTCCGAGCAGTACTTC.

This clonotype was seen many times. The CDR3 here is CASSLLGASEQFF. The CDR3 bases are TGTGCCAGCAGCTTGCTGGGTGCTTCGGAGCAGTTCTTC. The chain links TRBV11-3 to TRBJ2-1, with D hard to call. Germline loops: CDR1 SGHNT, CDR2 YENEEA. The CDR3 contains 13 residues. V lost 3 bases and J 10 bases, leaving 13 bases between the germline ends. Drawing the rest from reference TRBV11-3 and TRBJ2-1, the complete variable domain is EAGVVQSPRYKIIEKKQPVAFWCNPISGHNTLYWYLQNLGQGPELLIRYENEEAVDDSQLPKDRFSAERLKGVDSTLKIQPAELGDSAVYLCASSLLGASEQFFGPGTRLTVL.

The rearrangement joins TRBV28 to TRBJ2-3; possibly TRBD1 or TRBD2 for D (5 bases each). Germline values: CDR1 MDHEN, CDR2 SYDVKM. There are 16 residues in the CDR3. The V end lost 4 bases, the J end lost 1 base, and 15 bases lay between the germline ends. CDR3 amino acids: CASSSPRGPGTDTQYF. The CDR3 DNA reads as TGTGCCAGCAGTTCGCCCCGGGGCCCAGGCACAGATACGCAGTATTTT.

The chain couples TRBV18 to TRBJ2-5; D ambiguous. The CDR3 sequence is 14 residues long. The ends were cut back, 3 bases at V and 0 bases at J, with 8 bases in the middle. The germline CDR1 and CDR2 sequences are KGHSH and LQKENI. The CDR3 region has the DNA TGTGCCAGCTCACCGAAACCGTACCAAGAGACCCAGTACTTC. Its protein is CASSPKPYQETQYF.

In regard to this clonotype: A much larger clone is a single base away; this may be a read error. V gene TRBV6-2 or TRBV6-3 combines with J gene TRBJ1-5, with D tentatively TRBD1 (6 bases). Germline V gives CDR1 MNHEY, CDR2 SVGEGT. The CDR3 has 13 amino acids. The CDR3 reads CAGSYRELQPQHF. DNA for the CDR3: TGTGCCGGCAGTTACAGGGAACTTCAGCCCCAGCATTTT.